This TCR beta chain stems from a study of cytomegalovirus exposure and HLA in healthy donors (dated by TCRdb to about 2017). Regarding the research as a whole: An earlier analysis of roughly 570 of the donors reported under 300 Gb of sequence data and 95 million to 120 million unique TCR beta sequences obtained from some 170 million T cells. An early release that covered about 600 HLA-typed donors contained around 300 gigabases of sequencing data and 85 million to 100 million unique TCR sequences. Among the roughly 380 genotyped donors, about 85% belonged to the genetic ancestry cluster associated with self-reported Caucasian donors. The study was designed to test whether signatures of past pathogen exposure could be identified by cataloging public T cell receptors. Using immunosequencing, the study profiled T cell repertoires from 500 to 800 subjects and related those repertoires to cytomegalovirus serostatus. In addition to the first cohort of 650 to 800 subjects, a separate validation cohort of 120 different subjects was used. High-throughput TCR immunosequencing, statistical association of individual TCRs with disease status, and machine learning were combined to predict cytomegalovirus infection status. A later analysis re-analyzed previously published TCR beta repertoires from hundreds of donors and added high-resolution HLA genotyping to study TCR occurrence patterns. In the later analysis, no new phenotypic data were used to find candidate immune exposures; instead, reliance was placed on TCR beta sequences and their occurrence across donors. An earlier analysis of some 500 of the donors applied high-throughput TCR beta sequencing to assess whether each TCR beta V gene segment acted as functional or pseudogenic. Alongside the repertoire data, information on donor age, sex, ethnicity and CMV serostatus was compiled. Genome-wide SNP genotypes for about 65% of the roughly 670 donors were used in a later genetic analysis, which treated that subset as a discovery cohort. Every repertoire in the discovery cohort had been generated on one and the same sequencing platform. HLA typing included class I and class II loci at four-digit resolution. Typing coverage differed by locus: A, B, C, DRB1 and DQB1 were typed in roughly 620-630 donors, DQA1 in 500 to 550, DPA1 in around 580, and DPB1 in roughly 470. Because of strong linkage in the cohort, roughly 5 DR-DQ haplotypes were treated as single units for association and clustering. On average, roughly 250,000 unique TCR beta nucleotide sequences were sequenced per donor among roughly 430 genotyped donors of the cohort, with 15% to 20% of those sequences being non-productive.

In total, roughly 710 healthy bone marrow donors made up the cohort. All cohort members were sampled while nominally healthy, although unrecorded immune exposures were likely present. The donor tested CMV seronegative, placing the donor among the 350 or so seronegative members of the cohort. Each donor provided a peripheral blood sample, and peripheral blood mononuclear cells were used for TCR beta sequencing. The Qiagen DNeasy Blood Extraction Kit was used to extract genomic DNA from the blood cell samples. The method behind the library was the immunoSEQ multiplex PCR assay. The multiplex PCR relied on a mix of 60 forward primers for TCR Vbeta segments and 13 reverse primers for TCR Jbeta segments. A multiplex PCR assay on genomic DNA amplified the CDR3 region of rearranged TCR beta genes. The amplified TCR beta libraries were sequenced on the Illumina HiSeq System as 87-base-pair reads. The published analysis was carried out like this. A later analysis tallied some 79 million unique TCR beta chains across the 600 to 700 repertoires, and roughly 11 million of those chains were shared by two or more donors. A nearest-neighbor algorithm error-corrected the raw reads and collapsed the reads into unique sequences, merging closely related sequences to remove PCR and sequencing errors. V, D and J gene segments were assigned by aligning CDR3 sequences to IMGT reference sequences. Each retained sequence needed at least a six-nucleotide match to both a V gene segment and a J gene segment. A rearrangement was called productive if the CDR3 had no stop codons and remained in frame with V and J, and every other rearrangement was called non-productive. CDR3 was defined by IMGT convention, running from the second conserved V-encoded cysteine to the conserved J-encoded phenylalanine. The earlier analysis of 587 of the donors excluded any sequence lacking an unambiguous match to a single V gene segment. In an earlier analysis of a few hundred of the donors, V segments were called functional above 56.7% productive rearrangements and were called segregating when the between-donor standard deviation exceeded 5%. A statistical classification framework was built for diagnosing cytomegalovirus status from the catalog of TCR beta chain sequences. In a later analysis, TCR nucleotide sequences were compared against IMGT/GENE-DB human TR gene sequences so that V and J genes could be assigned. In a later analysis, CDR3 sequences and most-parsimonious VDJ recombination scenarios were assigned using the TCRdist pipeline. In a later analysis, each TCR beta chain was defined by its CDR3 amino acid sequence together with its V-gene family, and reads without a unique V-gene family were excluded. As a way to deal with suspected cross-contamination and a sequencing artifact, a later analysis dropped under 600 nucleotide sequences that were highly shared and had low generation probability. In a later analysis, a clonal expansion index was calculated for each public chain from normalized within-repertoire ranks of inferred template counts. Generation probabilities in a later analysis came from a VDJ recombination model fitted to out-of-frame rearrangements, and those results were checked against IGoR. A later analysis scored TCR-TCR, TCR-HLA and TCR-CMV co-occurrence with hypergeometric tests, applying a repertoire-size bias correction to TCR pairs. To estimate false discovery rates, a later analysis permuted the HLA or CMV assignments 20 times. In a later analysis, co-occurring TCRs were grouped using DBSCAN, and TCRdist sequence similarity was added for clustering within HLA-allele-positive subsets. For co-occurrence clustering, repertoires with fewer than 30,000 or more than 120,000 public chains were excluded, along with about five repertoires with anomalous nucleotide sharing. TCRdb obtained this table from immuneACCESS and retained in-frame rearrangements with V and J assigned. These tables miss some clones; where compared with another copy, unresolved V genes account for less than half of the shortfall, and the remainder is unexplained. Clone size and V and J calls were adopted from that table, with D and trimming inferred from the DNA. This sample is represented by about 200,000 clones; 76% of them were singletons. The ten largest clonotypes hold over 0.55% of the sample.

From the cysteine up to the phenylalanine, the CDR3 has a length of 19 residues. CDR3 DNA is the only sequence kept; it has 57 bases, read in frame from the first base. For CDR1 and CDR2, the germline V gene lists MGHRA and YSYEKL. Germline trimming amounts to 4 bases on V and 2 bases on J, with 12 as the count of junction bases outside the gene matches. General study outcomes and caveats: For the cohort, immune exposure information was limited to CMV serostatus. A later genetic analysis associated a missense DCLRE1C variant with V-gene and J-gene trimming of TCR beta chains, and an independent cohort replicated the association. Linkage disequilibrium might explain the correlated functional status among segregating V segments, but an unknown experimental factor could not be excluded. In both the original and validation cohorts, the classifier was reported to diagnose cytomegalovirus status with high specificity and sensitivity. It was suggested by the authors that the approach could potentially be generalized to other disease states and immunological phenotypes. In a later analysis, the rate of TCR association differed among HLA loci, with DRB1 alleles having the most associated TCRs and HLA-C alleles having the fewest. Some IMGT-functional V segments, including TRBV6-2 and TRBV6-3, could not be distinguished by the 87-base-pair reads and were therefore excluded. Most CMV-associated TCR beta chains appeared to be HLA-restricted in a later analysis, and the HLA associations seemed to be driven largely by CMV exposure. Most TCR sequences were seen in very few donors, while some public TCRs were found in many individuals. Because counts were too low, about 15 rarely observed V segments, including chromosome 9 orphons, were left out of the earlier analysis of some 600 of the donors. A later genetic analysis reported fewer N-insertions in productive TCRs among donors in an Asian-associated ancestry cluster than the approximately 700-donor mean. Because some donors lacked HLA typing at each locus, the association tests relied only on the typed subset. This cohort had only TCR beta chains sequenced, and the lack of alpha or paired-chain data limited which features could be detected. Sequencing depth was assumed to be roughly uniform across donors in the presence/absence analyses, though that assumption may not hold. In a later analysis, some 17,000 TCR beta sequences were associated with specific HLA alleles at a false discovery rate of 0.05. When HLA alleles, especially DR and DQ, strongly co-occurred, TCR associations were difficult to assign to individual alleles. A later analysis reported that several top co-occurrence clusters appeared linked to parvovirus B19, influenza, CMV and Epstein-Barr virus. In vitro tests confirmed that a few of the cytomegalovirus-associated TCR beta chains recognize cytomegalovirus antigens. In an earlier analysis of some 550 of the donors, most TCR beta V segments were observed in productive rearrangements about 87% or about 30% of the time, broadly matching IMGT annotations. In a later analysis, HLA-associated TCR beta chains were found to be more clonally expanded and to have lower generation probabilities than equally common non-associated chains. The sequencing pipeline was judged likely to have produced a cluster of highly shared sequence variants as a technical artifact. The study listed over 150 TCR beta chains as associated with cytomegalovirus. A further reported finding was that TCR beta sequences accurately predicted the HLA-A and HLA-B alleles for most subjects in the first cohort.

As concerns this clone: Its antigen specificity is not known. Nothing much larger sits one base from this clone, and base qualities are not available.

The rearrangement joined TRBV4-1 to TRBJ2-6; 9 bases in the middle match TRBD2. The sequenced sample was PBMCs. The origin of this receptor is a young man in good health and CMV-seronegative. The CDR3 region has the sequence CASSPGLAHVKTGANVLTF. The nucleotide sequence reads as follows: TGCGCCAGCAGCCCGGGACTAGCCCACGTTAAAACTGGGGCCAACGTCCTGACTTTC.